Following are 22 T cell receptor beta chains from one sample sequenced in a study of blood T cell repertoires in COVID-19. Here immunoSEQ multiplex PCR was the method, and the copy in TCRdb shows in-frame clones only, minus some. The sample shows approximately 82,000 clones, approximately 80% of them seen only once. The material sequenced was peripheral blood. These receptor sequences come from a human donor in a cohort sampled during active COVID-19.

The chain has TRBV6-5 and TRBJ1-6; 7 nucleotides line up with TRBD1. The germline V gene has CDR1 MNHEY and CDR2 SVGAGI. The CDR3 runs 13 residues. The trim removed 7 bases at V and 9 bases at J, leaving 6 bases unmatched. The CDR3 reads CASTEGAGSPLHF. The CDR3 DNA reads as TGTGCCAGCACGGAGGGGGCGGGTTCACCCCTCCACTTT.

The rearrangement links TRBV29-1 to TRBJ1-1; D might be TRBD1 (6 bases). The CDR3 runs to 14 residues. Trimming stripped 7 bases from V and 0 bases from J, with 15 bases between. CDR1 is SQVTM and CDR2 is ANQGSEA in the germline V gene. For the CDR3, the DNA is TGCAGCGGAACAGGGTCGACTTTGAACACTGAAGCTTTCTTT. This encodes CSGTGSTLNTEAFF.

This chain uses TRBV7-2 with TRBJ1-4; TRBD1 might be the D (6 bases). This CDR3 is built from 14 residues. The ends were cut back, 4 bases at V and 5 bases at J, with 11 bases in the middle. CDR1 and CDR2 from the germline V gene are SGHTA and FQGNSA. The CDR3 spells CASSSQGVNEKLFF. The CDR3 bases are TGTGCCAGCAGCTCACAGGGTGTCAATGAAAAACTGTTTTTT.

J is TRBJ1-6 and V is TRBV18; D not resolved. From germline, CDR1 is KGHSH and CDR2 LQKENI. V lost 0 bases to trimming and J lost 13 bases, with 10 bases between them. The CDR3 totals 13 residues. The CDR3 loop is CASSPPLQKPLHF. DNA for the CDR3: TGTGCCAGCTCACCACCTCTCCAGAAGCCCCTCCACTTT. Drawing the rest from reference TRBV18 and TRBJ1-6, the complete variable domain is NAGVMQNPRHLVRRRGQEARLRCSPMKGHSHVYWYRQLPEEGLKFMVYLQKENIIDESGMPKERFSAEFPKEGPSILRIQQVVRGDSAAYFCASSPPLQKPLHFGNGTRLTVT.

The gene calls are TRBV3-1 (or the pseudogene TRBV3-2) and TRBJ1-6, with TRBD1 as a possible D gene (5 bases). V lost 2 bases and J lost 7, with 6 bases in between. This CDR3 comprises 13 residues. The germline gives CDR1 LGHDT, CDR2 YNNKEL (reference sequence). The CDR3 reads CASSQNRNSPLHF. CDR3 nucleotides: TGTGCCAGCAGCCAAAACAGGAATTCACCCCTCCACTTT.

This rearrangement joins TRBV2 to TRBJ1-2; possible D gene TRBD1, 5 bases. From germline, CDR1 is SNHLY and CDR2 FYNNEI. The CDR3 has 11 residues. V lost 2 bases and J lost 8, with 6 bases in between. The CDR3 bases are TGTGCCAGCAGTGAACAGGGAGGCTACACCTTC. Amino acid sequence: CASSEQGGYTF. Using reference TRBV2 and TRBJ1-2 for the parts outside the CDR3, the full variable domain is EPEVTQTPSHQVTQMGQEVILRCVPISNHLYFYWYRQILGQKVEFLVSFYNNEISEKSEIFDDQFSVERPDGSNFTLKIRSTKLEDSAMYFCASSEQGGYTFGSGTRLTVV.

This chain joins TRBV18 and TRBJ2-7, with D hard to call. The CDR3 loop spans 13 amino acids. Per germline, CDR1 KGHSH and CDR2 LQKENI. V was clipped by 2 bases and J by 5 bases, with 10 bases between them. As DNA, the CDR3 is TGTGCCAGCTCACCATTGCAGGTCCACGAGCAGTACTTC. It codes for CASSPLQVHEQYF.

CDR3 amino acids: CATSDEDYEQYF. In nucleotides, the CDR3 is TGTGCCACCAGTGATGAGGACTACGAGCAGTACTTC. The chain uses TRBV24-1 and TRBJ2-7; D is unresolved. Germline CDR1 KGHDR, CDR2 SFDVKD. The CDR3 is made up of 12 amino acids. V was clipped by 3 bases and J by 3 bases, with 5 bases between them.

The V gene is TRBV27, the J gene TRBJ1-5; 9 bases fit TRBD1. The CDR3 consists of 15 residues. The germline gives CDR1 MNHEY, CDR2 SMNVEV (reference sequence). V shed 5 bases and J 6 bases; nucleotides not matched to a gene: 8. The CDR3 DNA reads TGTGCCAGCAGTCCAACAGGGGGCTTGATTCAGCCCCAGCATTTT. Its translation is CASSPTGGLIQPQHF.

The CDR3 DNA reads as TGTGCCAGCAACGGGGTGCGGGACACTGAAGCTTTCTTT. It specifies CASNGVRDTEAFF. V and J are TRBV2 and TRBJ1-1; no firm D call. The CDR3 is made up of 13 amino acids. Germline CDR1 reads SNHLY; CDR2 reads FYNNEI. Trimming shortened V by 7 bases and J by 3 bases, and 12 bases separated the two germline ends.

This clone was detected a few times. The rearrangement uses TRBV6-1 and TRBJ2-4; weak D call: TRBD2 (5 bases). V lost 3 bases and J 6 bases, leaving 9 bases between the germline ends. Germline CDR1 and CDR2: MNHNS and SASEGT. The CDR3 contains 13 residues. The DNA of the CDR3 is TGTGCCAGCAGTGACCCGGACTTAAACATTCAGTACTTC. Residues: CASSDPDLNIQYF.

V gene TRBV10-2 combines with J gene TRBJ2-1; 11 bases are shared with TRBD2. Germline assignment: CDR1 WSHSY and CDR2 SAAADI. V was clipped by 7 bases and J by 4 bases; unmatched bases: 9. CDR3 size: 16 residues. The CDR3 sequence is CASNDLAGGIYNEQFF. CDR3 sequence (DNA): TGCGCCAGCAATGACTTAGCGGGGGGGATTTACAATGAGCAGTTCTTC.

The CDR3 protein is CASSLATGGNYGYTF. The CDR3 DNA reads as TGTGCCAGCAGCTTGGCCACGGGGGGTAACTATGGCTACACCTTC. This chain connects TRBV5-4 to TRBJ1-2, with TRBD1 as a possible D gene (5 bases). Per germline, CDR1 SGHNT and CDR2 YYREEE (reference sequence). The CDR3 extends over 15 amino acids. Trimming removed 0 bases at V and 1 base at J, with 10 bases between.

This clone was seen once. This chain connects TRBV6-1 to TRBJ2-3, with 12 bases that match TRBD2. Trimming at V came to 1 base and at J to 5 bases, leaving 4 bases not matched to a gene. CDR1 and CDR2 from the germline V gene are MNHNS and SASEGT. The length of the CDR3 is 16 residues. CDR3 sequence: CASSEGGLAGRDTQYF. The CDR3 coding sequence is TGTGCCAGCAGTGAAGGTGGACTAGCGGGGAGAGATACGCAGTATTTT.

The J gene is TRBJ2-2, the V gene TRBV28; D is possibly TRBD2 (5 bases). Germline V CDR1 and CDR2: MDHEN, SYDVKM. V shed 8 bases and J shed 1 base, with 14 bases lying between them. CDR3 length: 15 amino acids. The CDR3 loop is CASGSFGLNTGELFF. CDR3 in DNA: TGTGCCAGCGGGAGTTTTGGTCTGAACACCGGGGAGCTGTTTTTT.

This rearrangement joins TRBV20-1 to TRBJ1-1; D not resolved. Trimming left V 3 bases short and J 2 bases short, with 7 bases between. The CDR3 covers 12 residues. Germline-derived CDR1 and CDR2 are DFQATT and SNEGSKA (reference sequence). CDR3 DNA: TGCAGTGCTAGTGGTAGCAACACTGAAGCTTTCTTT. Protein product: CSASGSNTEAFF.

The chain couples TRBV12-2 to TRBJ1-2. TRBV12-2 is described as a pseudogene. The CDR3 consists of 15 residues. CDR3 protein: CASRRERQMFYGYTF. The CDR3 DNA reads as TGTGCAAGTCGGAGGGAGAGGCAGATGTTCTATGGCTACACCTTC.

The chain joins TRBV3-1 (or the pseudogene TRBV3-2) to TRBJ2-3; 9 positions agree with TRBD2. The CDR3 sequence is 18 residues long. Germline CDR1 LGHDT, CDR2 YNNKEL (reference sequence). V lost 0 bases to trimming and J lost 1 base; unmatched junction nucleotides: 8. The CDR3 loop reads CASSQEIGGGVGTDTQYF. The CDR3 nucleotides read TGTGCCAGCAGCCAAGAGATTGGCGGGGGGGTTGGCACAGATACGCAGTATTTT.

This chain links TRBV7-2 with TRBJ1-6, with 9 bases identical to TRBD1. Germline-derived CDR1 and CDR2 are SGHTA and FQGNSA. The J segment lost 7 bases and the V segment lost 3 bases, leaving 7 bases of the junction unmatched. This CDR3 spans 16 amino acids. Here the CDR3 reads CASSLGTGTRNSPLHF. Here the CDR3 DNA reads TGTGCCAGCAGCTTGGGGACAGGGACGCGAAATTCACCCCTCCACTTT.

J is TRBJ2-7 and V is TRBV28; TRBD1 agrees at 9 bases. The CDR3 length is 16 residues. Trimming removed 5 bases from V and 1 base from J; junction bases left unmatched: 9. Germline CDR1 reads MDHEN; CDR2 reads SYDVKM. CDR3 region: CASSLIPGQGSYEQYF. CDR3 bases: TGTGCCAGCAGTCTCATCCCGGGACAGGGATCCTACGAGCAGTACTTC.

The chain combines TRBV10-1 with TRBJ1-4; the match to TRBD1 covers 7 bases. CDR3 length: 15 amino acids. After removal of 6 bases from V and 8 bases from J, the junction contained 12 bases not matched to a gene. Germline V CDR1 and CDR2: WNHNN, SYGVQD (reference sequence). Here the CDR3 reads CASREARGRPEKLFF. The CDR3, as DNA: TGCGCCAGCAGGGAGGCGAGGGGGCGCCCCGAAAAACTGTTTTTT.

The V gene is TRBV4-1, the J gene TRBJ2-3; TRBD1 matches 10 bases. This CDR3 is 17 amino acids long. The trim removed 2 bases at V and 5 bases at J, leaving 10 bases unmatched. Germline CDR1 MGHRA, CDR2 YSYEKL. CDR3 sequence: CASSQSPGQGRVDTQYF. In DNA, the CDR3 is TGCGCCAGCAGCCAAAGCCCGGGACAGGGGAGGGTAGATACGCAGTATTTT.